Listed below are T cell receptor beta chains from one sample, sequenced in a study of blood T cell repertoires in COVID-19. Repertoires were generated with immunoSEQ multiplex PCR, while TCRdb's copy carries only in-frame clones and drops some. The sample holds 60,000 to 75,000 clones; roughly 80% are singletons and the top ten take about a tenth. The sequenced material came from peripheral blood. The receptor source for this set is an elderly woman with acute or convalescent COVID-19. The CDR3 runs from the conserved cysteine through the conserved F or W. Fields, in order: clone size, V gene, J gene, CDR3 length, D gene, CDR3 DNA, CDR3 protein. D genes are given only for firm matches. Size is stated for part of the rows, as once, few or many counts, or as a class when the clone is expanded.

>NA|TRBV11-2|TRBJ2-7|14|TRBD1
TGTGCCAGCAGCGGGGGGGACAGGGGTAACGAGCAGTACTTC
CASSGGDRGNEQYF
>NA|TRBV5-1|TRBJ1-1|16|TRBD1
TGCGCCAGCAGCTTAACAGGGGATAGGACAAACACTGAAGCTTTCTTT
CASSLTGDRTNTEAFF
>once|TRBV19|TRBJ1-1|14|NA
TGTGCCAGTAGTATCACCTCAGGGGTGACTGAAGCTTTCTTT
CASSITSGVTEAFF
>NA|TRBV18|TRBJ2-1|18|TRBD2
TGTGCCAGCTCACCCCTTCAAGGGACTAGCGGGTTTTACAATGAGCAGTTCTTC
CASSPLQGTSGFYNEQFF
>NA|TRBV7-9|TRBJ1-5|14|NA
TGTGCCAGCAGCTCCTTACTCGGGGATCAGCCCCAGCATTTT
CASSSLLGDQPQHF
>few|TRBV5-1|TRBJ2-2|14|TRBD1
TGCGCCAGCAGCTGGGGACAGGGGACCGGGGAGCTGTTTTTT
CASSWGQGTGELFF
>NA|TRBV7-6|TRBJ2-1|15|TRBD2
TGTGCCAGCAGCCCGGGGGCTAGCGGGTACAATGAGCAGTTCTTC
CASSPGASGYNEQFF
>NA|TRBV6-2/TRBV6-3|TRBJ1-5|15|NA
TGTGCCAGCAGTTTTACAGGGAATGGCAATCAGCCCCAGCATTTT
CASSFTGNGNQPQHF
>NA|TRBV6-5|TRBJ1-2|12|NA
TGTGCCAGCAGTCCCCGGTACTATGGCTACACCTTC
CASSPRYYGYTF
>few|TRBV6-5|TRBJ1-5|15|NA
TGTGCCAGCACAGGGGTGGGGTTGGGAAATCAGCCCCAGCATTTT
CASTGVGLGNQPQHF
>NA|TRBV9|TRBJ1-1|14|NA
TGTGCCAGCACGCCCGTCCTGACGGGAACTGAAGCTTTCTTT
CASTPVLTGTEAFF
>NA|TRBV5-1|TRBJ2-1|17|TRBD2
TGCGCCAGCAGCTTCTCCCTTGGCGCGGGGGGTCGGAATGAGCAGTTCTTC
CASSFSLGAGGRNEQFF
>NA|TRBV6-6|TRBJ1-5|15|TRBD1
TGTGCCAGCAGCCCGGGACAGCGCGGCAATCAGCCCCAGCATTTT
CASSPGQRGNQPQHF
>NA|TRBV30|TRBJ1-1|10|NA
TGTGCCTGGATCACCACTGGAGCTTTCTTT
CAWITTGAFF
>NA|TRBV7-8|TRBJ2-2|14|NA
TGTGCCAGCAGCTCTTCCAGGGGCACCGGGGAGCTGTTTTTT
CASSSSRGTGELFF
>NA|TRBV27|TRBJ1-2|14|NA
TGTGCCAGCAGTTTAGTCCCGGGTTCCTATGGCTACACCTTC
CASSLVPGSYGYTF
>few|TRBV6-1|TRBJ1-2|14|TRBD1
TGTGCCAGCAGTGACAGGGGGTTTAACTATGGCTACACCTTC
CASSDRGFNYGYTF
>NA|TRBV19|TRBJ2-7|14|NA
TGTGCCAGTAGTAACGGCAGGCTCTCCTACGAGCAGTACTTC
CASSNGRLSYEQYF
>NA|TRBV25-1|TRBJ2-2|14|NA
TGTGCCAGCAGTGTCGTCGGGAACACCGGGGAGCTGTTTTTT
CASSVVGNTGELFF
>NA|TRBV7-2|TRBJ2-1|15|TRBD2
TGTGCCAGCCACCTGGGACTAGCGGGGGAGGGTGAGCAGTTCTTC
CASHLGLAGEGEQFF
>NA|TRBV4-2|TRBJ1-2|15|NA
TGTGCCAGCAGCCCTGACGTCAAGGACTCGGGGGGCTACACCTTC
CASSPDVKDSGGYTF
>NA|TRBV3-1/TRBV3-2|TRBJ2-1|15|TRBD2
TGTGCCAGCAGCCACCCAGTGTCCGGGACTATGAAGCAGTTCTTC
CASSHPVSGTMKQFF
>NA|TRBV6-5|TRBJ2-7|12|NA
TGTGCCAACACCGACAGATCCTACGAGCAGTACTTC
CANTDRSYEQYF
>NA|TRBV25-1|TRBJ1-3|13|NA
TGTGCCAGCAGTTTGACTACAGGAAACACCATATATTTT
CASSLTTGNTIYF
>NA|TRBV25-1|TRBJ2-7|14|NA
TGTGCCAGCAGTGAATTAGGAGGTTCCTACGAGCAGTACTTC
CASSELGGSYEQYF
>NA|TRBV7-9|TRBJ2-7|14|TRBD1
TGTGCCAGCAGCTCACGGGACAGGGGTTACGAGCAGTACTTC
CASSSRDRGYEQYF
>NA|TRBV5-4|TRBJ1-2|12|NA
TGTGCCAGCAGCTACTCCAACTATGGCTACACCTTC
CASSYSNYGYTF
>NA|TRBV3-1/TRBV3-2|TRBJ2-3|16|NA
TGTGCCAGCAGCCATTTGGCTGGGGCGAGCACAGATACGCAGTATTTT
CASSHLAGASTDTQYF